The clone carrying this TCR beta chain came up a few times. Its antigen is unidentified. The data were obtained in a study of T cells after yellow fever vaccination. Study overall: Fractions of limited cellularity were prepared by means of SMART-Seq v4 Ultra Low Input.

The study's findings and limits: Repertoires obtained by FACS sorting could include abundant clonotypes that entered as contaminants from the bulk population.

Production of TCR cDNA was by 5'RACE template switching, which also added a universal primer site and UMIs. MiXCR, applied by TCRdb to the 5' RACE reads, yields one record per CDR3 protein. The sample shows around 340,000 distinct CDR3 sequences, under 15% of them seen only once. Trimming took 6 bases from V and 5 from J, leaving 4 bases between them. The CDR3 spans 10 residues. The V gene's germline CDR1 is SEHNR and CDR2 FQNEAQ (reference sequence). Sequencing was performed on CD4+ T cells sorted from PBMCs, taken 15 days after the yellow fever booster vaccination. The rearrangement links TRBV7-9 to TRBJ1-1; D gene uncertain. The clonotype was recovered from a man between 18 and 35 years old who received the YFV17D yellow fever vaccine. In DNA form, the CDR3 reads TGTGCCAGCAGGGAAACTGAAGCTTTCTTT. The encoded protein is CASRETEAFF.